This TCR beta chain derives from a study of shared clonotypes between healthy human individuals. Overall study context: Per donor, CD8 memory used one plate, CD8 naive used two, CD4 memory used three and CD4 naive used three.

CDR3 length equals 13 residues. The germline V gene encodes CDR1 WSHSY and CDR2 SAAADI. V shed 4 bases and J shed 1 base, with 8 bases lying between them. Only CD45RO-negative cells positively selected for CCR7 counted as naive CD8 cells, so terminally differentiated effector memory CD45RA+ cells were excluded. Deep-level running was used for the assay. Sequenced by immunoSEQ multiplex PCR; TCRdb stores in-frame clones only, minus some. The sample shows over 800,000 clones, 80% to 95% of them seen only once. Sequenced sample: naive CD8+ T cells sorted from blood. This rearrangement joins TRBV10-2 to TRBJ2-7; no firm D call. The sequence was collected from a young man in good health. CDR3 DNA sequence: TGCGCCAGCAGTGTGGACGGTTCCTACGAGCAGTACTTC. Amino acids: CASSVDGSYEQYF.